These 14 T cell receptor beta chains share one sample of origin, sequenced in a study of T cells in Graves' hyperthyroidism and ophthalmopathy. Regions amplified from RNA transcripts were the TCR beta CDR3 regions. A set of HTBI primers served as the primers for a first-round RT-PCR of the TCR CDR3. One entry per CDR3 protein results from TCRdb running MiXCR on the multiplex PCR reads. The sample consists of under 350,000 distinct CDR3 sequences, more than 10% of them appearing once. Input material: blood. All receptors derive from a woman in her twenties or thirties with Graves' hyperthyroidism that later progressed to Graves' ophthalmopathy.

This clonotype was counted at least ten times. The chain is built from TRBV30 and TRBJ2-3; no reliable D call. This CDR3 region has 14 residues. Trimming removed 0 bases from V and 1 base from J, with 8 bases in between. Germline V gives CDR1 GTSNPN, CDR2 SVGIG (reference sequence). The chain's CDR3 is CAWSVQHGTDTQYF. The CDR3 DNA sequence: TGTGCCTGGAGTGTACAACATGGCACAGATACGCAGTATTTT.

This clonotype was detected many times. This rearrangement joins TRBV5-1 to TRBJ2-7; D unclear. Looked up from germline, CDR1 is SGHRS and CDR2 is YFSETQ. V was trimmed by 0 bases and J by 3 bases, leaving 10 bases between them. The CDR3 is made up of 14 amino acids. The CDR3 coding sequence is TGCGCCAGCAGCTTGGATATCAGTGACTACGAGCAGTACTTC. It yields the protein CASSLDISDYEQYF.

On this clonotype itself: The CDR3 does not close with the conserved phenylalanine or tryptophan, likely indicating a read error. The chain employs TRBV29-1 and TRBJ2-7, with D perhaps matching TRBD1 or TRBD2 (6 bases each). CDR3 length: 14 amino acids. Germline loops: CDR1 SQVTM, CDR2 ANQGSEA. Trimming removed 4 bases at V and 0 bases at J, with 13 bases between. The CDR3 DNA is TGCAGCGTTGTCTCAGGGGACTTCTCCTACGAGCAGTACCTC. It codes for CSVVSGDFSYEQYL.

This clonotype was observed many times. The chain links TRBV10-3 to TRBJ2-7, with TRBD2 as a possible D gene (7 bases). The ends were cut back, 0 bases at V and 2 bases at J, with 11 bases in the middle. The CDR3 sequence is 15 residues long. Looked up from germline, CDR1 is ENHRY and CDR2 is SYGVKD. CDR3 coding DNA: TGTGCCATCAGTGAGTCGGGGGCGGGGGCCTACGAGCAGTACTTC. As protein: CAISESGAGAYEQYF.

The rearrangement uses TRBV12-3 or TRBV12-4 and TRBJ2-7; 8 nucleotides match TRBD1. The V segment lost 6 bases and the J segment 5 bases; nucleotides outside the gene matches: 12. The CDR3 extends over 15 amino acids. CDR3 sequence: CASSLSWAGGDEQYF. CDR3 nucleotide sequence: TGTGCCAGCAGCCTCTCGTGGGCAGGGGGCGACGAGCAGTACTTC.

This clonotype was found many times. CDR3: CSARRLATYEQYF. The DNA for the CDR3 is TGCAGTGCTAGACGGCTTGCTACCTACGAGCAGTACTTC. The chain carries TRBV20-1 and TRBJ2-7; no clear D. V lost 2 bases to trimming and J lost 2 bases, with 10 bases between them. CDR3 size: 13 residues. Germline CDR1 DFQATT, CDR2 SNEGSKA (reference sequence).

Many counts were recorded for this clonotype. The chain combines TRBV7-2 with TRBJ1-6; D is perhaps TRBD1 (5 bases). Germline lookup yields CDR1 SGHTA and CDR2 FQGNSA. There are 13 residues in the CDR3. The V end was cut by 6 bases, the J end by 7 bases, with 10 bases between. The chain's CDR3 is CASRGRENSPLHF. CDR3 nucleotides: TGTGCCAGCAGGGGACGTGAGAATTCACCCCTCCACTTT.

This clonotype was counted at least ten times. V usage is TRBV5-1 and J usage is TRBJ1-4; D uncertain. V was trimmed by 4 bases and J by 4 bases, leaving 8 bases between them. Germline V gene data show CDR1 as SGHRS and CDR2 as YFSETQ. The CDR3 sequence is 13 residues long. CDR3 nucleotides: TGCGCCAGCAGCCCGGGGTATAATGAAAAACTGTTTTTT. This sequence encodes CASSPGYNEKLFF.

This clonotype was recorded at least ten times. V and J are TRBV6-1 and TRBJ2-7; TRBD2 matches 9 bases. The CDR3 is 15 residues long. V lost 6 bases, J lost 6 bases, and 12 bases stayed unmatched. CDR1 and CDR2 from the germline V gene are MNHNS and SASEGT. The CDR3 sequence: CASSVDFSGSIEQYF. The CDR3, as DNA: TGTGCCAGCAGCGTCGATTTTAGCGGGAGTATCGAGCAGTACTTC.

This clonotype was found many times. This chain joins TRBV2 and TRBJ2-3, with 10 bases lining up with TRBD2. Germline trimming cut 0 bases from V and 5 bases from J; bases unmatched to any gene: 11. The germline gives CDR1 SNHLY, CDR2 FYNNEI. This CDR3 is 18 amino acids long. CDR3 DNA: TGTGCCAGCAGTGAAGCGCTCGGGGGACTAGCGCTCCAAGATACGCAGTATTTT. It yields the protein CASSEALGGLALQDTQYF.

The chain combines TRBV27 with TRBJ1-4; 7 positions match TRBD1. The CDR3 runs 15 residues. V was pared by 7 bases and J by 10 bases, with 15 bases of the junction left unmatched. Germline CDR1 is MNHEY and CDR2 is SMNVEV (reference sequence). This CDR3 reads CASTAFDRAQGKLFF. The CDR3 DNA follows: TGTGCCAGCACCGCCTTCGACAGGGCCCAGGGAAAACTGTTTTTT.

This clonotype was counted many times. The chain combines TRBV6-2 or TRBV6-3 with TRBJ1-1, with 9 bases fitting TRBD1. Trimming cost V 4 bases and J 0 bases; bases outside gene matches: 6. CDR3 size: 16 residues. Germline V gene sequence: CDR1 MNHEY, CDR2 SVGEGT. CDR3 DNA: TGTGCCAGCAGTTGGGACAGGGAAGAAATGAACACTGAAGCTTTCTTT. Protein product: CASSWDREEMNTEAFF.

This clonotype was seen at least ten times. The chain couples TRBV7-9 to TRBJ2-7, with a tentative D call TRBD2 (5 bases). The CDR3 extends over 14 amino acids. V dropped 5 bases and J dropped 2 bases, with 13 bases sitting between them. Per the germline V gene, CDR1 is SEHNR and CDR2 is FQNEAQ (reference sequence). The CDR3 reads CASSRRDLAYEQYF. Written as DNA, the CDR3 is TGTGCCAGCAGCCGCCGGGATCTAGCCTACGAGCAGTACTTC.

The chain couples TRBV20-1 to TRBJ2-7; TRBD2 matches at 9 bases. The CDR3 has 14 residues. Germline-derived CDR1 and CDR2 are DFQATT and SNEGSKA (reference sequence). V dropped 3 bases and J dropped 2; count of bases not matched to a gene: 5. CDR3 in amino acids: CSARGGLATYEQYF. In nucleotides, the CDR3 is TGCAGTGCTAGGGGTGGACTAGCGACCTACGAGCAGTACTTC.